Detailed here is one TCR beta chain. Per the germline V gene, CDR1 is SQVTM and CDR2 is ANQGSEA. The junction had 5 bases not matched to a gene; V was cut back by 1 base and J by 0 bases. The CDR3 loop spans 15 amino acids. These data are taken from a study of blood T cells in healthy people across ages. A sample-barcoded 5' primer and a J-beta primer mix were used in a second PCR of roughly 7 to 12 cycles. TCRdb reprocessed the 5' RACE reads with MiXCR, giving one entry per CDR3 protein. Of hundreds of thousands of distinct CDR3 sequences in the sample, nearly 60% were seen once. Material: blood. The rearrangement uses TRBV29-1 and TRBJ2-7, with 8 positions matching TRBD1. The sequence was obtained from a young man in good health. As DNA, the CDR3 is TGCAGCGTTGAAGGACCGGGACAGGTCTCCTACGAGCAGTACTTC. It specifies CSVEGPGQVSYEQYF.